The present T cell receptor beta chain was sequenced within a study of T cells after yellow fever vaccination. The study, taken as a whole, reports: Subsequent to the booster, the majority of primary-vaccination clones reappeared (around 97% CD4, 85% to 90% CD8). Abundant bulk-population clonotypes could contaminate the FACS-sorted repertoires.

5'RACE template switching produced TCR cDNA carrying a universal primer site and UMIs. Using its own MiXCR run on the 5' RACE reads, TCRdb lists one record per CDR3 protein. The profile shows 25,000 to 35,000 distinct CDR3 sequences, under 4.5% of them singletons. This clonotype was seen ten or more times. Its antigen is unidentified. This CDR3 is 13 amino acids long. Looked up from germline, CDR1 is SNHLY and CDR2 is FYNNEI. Trimming cost V 8 bases and J 0 bases, with 11 bases left between them. Specimen: CD8+ T cells sorted from PBMCs, collected 5 days after the yellow fever booster vaccination. The V call is TRBV2, the J call TRBJ2-7, with D maybe TRBD1 (5 bases). The sequence came from a man aged 25 to 40 who received the YFV17D yellow fever vaccine. Written as DNA, the CDR3 is TGTGCCAGCCAGGGAAGGAGCTCCTACGAGCAGTACTTC. As protein: CASQGRSSYEQYF.